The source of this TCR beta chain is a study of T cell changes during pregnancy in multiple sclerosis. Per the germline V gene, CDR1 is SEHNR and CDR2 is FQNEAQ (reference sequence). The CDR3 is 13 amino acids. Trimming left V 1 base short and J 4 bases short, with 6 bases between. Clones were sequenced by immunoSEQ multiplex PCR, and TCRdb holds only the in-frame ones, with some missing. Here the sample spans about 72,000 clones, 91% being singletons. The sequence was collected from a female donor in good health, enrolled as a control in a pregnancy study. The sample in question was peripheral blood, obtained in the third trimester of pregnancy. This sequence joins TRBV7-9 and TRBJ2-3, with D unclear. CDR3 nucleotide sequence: TGTGCCAGCAGCTTAGGGGCATCAGATACGCAGTATTTT. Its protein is CASSLGASDTQYF.